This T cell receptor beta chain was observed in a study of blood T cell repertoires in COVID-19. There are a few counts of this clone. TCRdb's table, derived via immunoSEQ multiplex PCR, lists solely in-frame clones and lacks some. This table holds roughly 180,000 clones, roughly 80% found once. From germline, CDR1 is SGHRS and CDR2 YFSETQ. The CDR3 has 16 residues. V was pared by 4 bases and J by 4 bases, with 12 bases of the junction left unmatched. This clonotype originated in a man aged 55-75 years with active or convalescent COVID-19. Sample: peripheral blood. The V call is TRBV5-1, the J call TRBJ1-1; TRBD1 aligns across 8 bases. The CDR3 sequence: CASSLGGRGLRTEAFF. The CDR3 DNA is TGCGCCAGCAGCCTCGGGGGCAGGGGGCTTCGCACTGAAGCTTTCTTT. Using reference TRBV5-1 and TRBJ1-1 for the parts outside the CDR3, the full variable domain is KAGVTQTPRYLIKTRGQQVTLSCSPISGHRSVSWYQQTPGQGLQFLFEYFSETQRNKGNFPGRFSGRQFSNSRSEMNVSTLELGDSALYLCASSLGGRGLRTEAFFGQGTRLTVV.